Detailed here is one TCR beta chain. Its antigen is unknown. The record has no base qualities; no much larger clone is one base away. This sample was included in a study of control samples from healthy donors and cancer patients (dated by TCRdb to about 2020). The junction shows trimming of 6 bases on V and 3 bases on J, plus 9 bases between the germline ends. CDR1 SEHNR and CDR2 FQNEAQ are derived from the germline V gene (reference sequence). The CDR3 numbers 12 residues from cysteine through phenylalanine. The entry retains the CDR3 DNA only, 36 bases that are in frame from base 1. The library was built by means of the immunoSEQ multiplex PCR assay. The clones in this table, taken by TCRdb from immuneACCESS, are in-frame only. Not every clone is retained; where verified, under half of the shortfall comes from an unresolved V gene, and the cause of the rest is unknown. The sample includes 60,000 to 75,000 clones, with roughly nine tenths observed a single time. The ten largest clones capture 5% to 6.5% of the sample.

The TCR originated in a man aged 55-75 years with colorectal cancer. What was sequenced was PBMCs. The chain links TRBV7-9 with TRBJ2-7; the D gene is perhaps TRBD1, on 6 matching bases. The DNA is as follows: TGTGCCAGCAGTTGGGACAACTACGAGCAGTACTTC. It encodes CASSWDNYEQYF.